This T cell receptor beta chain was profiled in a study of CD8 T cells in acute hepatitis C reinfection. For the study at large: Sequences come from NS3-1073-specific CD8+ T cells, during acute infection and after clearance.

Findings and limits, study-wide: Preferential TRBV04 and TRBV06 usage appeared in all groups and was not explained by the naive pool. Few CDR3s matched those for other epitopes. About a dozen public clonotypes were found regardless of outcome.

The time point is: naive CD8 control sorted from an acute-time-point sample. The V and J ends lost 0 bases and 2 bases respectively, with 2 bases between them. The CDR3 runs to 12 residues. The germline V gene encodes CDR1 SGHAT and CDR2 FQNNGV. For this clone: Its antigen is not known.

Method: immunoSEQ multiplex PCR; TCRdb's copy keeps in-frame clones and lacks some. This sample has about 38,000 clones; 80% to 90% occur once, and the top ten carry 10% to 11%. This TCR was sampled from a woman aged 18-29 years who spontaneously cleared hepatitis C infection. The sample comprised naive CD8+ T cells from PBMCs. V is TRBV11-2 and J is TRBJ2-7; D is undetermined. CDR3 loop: CASSLEPYEQYF. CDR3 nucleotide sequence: TGTGCCAGCAGCTTAGAACCCTACGAGCAGTACTTC.